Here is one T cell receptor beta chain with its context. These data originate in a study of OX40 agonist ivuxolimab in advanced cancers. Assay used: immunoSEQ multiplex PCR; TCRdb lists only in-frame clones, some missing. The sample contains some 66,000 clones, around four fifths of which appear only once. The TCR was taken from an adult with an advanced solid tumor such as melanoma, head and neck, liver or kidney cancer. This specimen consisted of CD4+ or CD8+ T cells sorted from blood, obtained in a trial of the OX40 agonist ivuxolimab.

The CDR3 DNA is TGTGCCAGTAGTATTATGGACAGACCAACTAATGAAAAACTGTTTTTT. The encoded protein is CASSIMDRPTNEKLFF. This sequence joins TRBV19 and TRBJ1-4; tentatively, D is TRBD1 (6 bases). Deletions cut 3 bases from V and 0 bases from J, with 11 bases between. The CDR3 length is 16 residues. Germline V CDR1 and CDR2: LNHDA, SQIVND (reference sequence).